This T cell receptor (beta chain) was found in a study of early T cells in non-severe SARS-CoV-2 infection. Background on the study: Chains stayed unpaired after sequencing of bulk RNA from unsorted whole blood.

The J segment lost 7 bases and the V segment lost 6 bases, leaving 5 bases of the junction unmatched. Germline values: CDR1 ENHRY, CDR2 SYGVKD. The CDR3 loop spans 13 amino acids. Ten or more counts support this clonotype. TCRdb reprocessed the 5' RACE reads via MiXCR and lists one record per CDR3 protein. The sample has some 27,000 distinct CDR3 sequences; about 4.2% are singletons. The V and J genes are TRBV10-3 and TRBJ1-4, with 7 bases matching TRBD1. The sample consisted of whole blood. This clonotype was obtained from an adult who was a healthcare worker with PCR-confirmed SARS-CoV-2 infection or an uninfected control (not recorded which). The CDR3 coding sequence is TGTGCCATCAGCGACAGGGAAGGTGAAAAACTGTTTTTT. It translates to CAISDREGEKLFF.